The present TCR beta chain was sequenced within a study of T cell responses to AZD1222 COVID-19 vaccine. Study details: Second-dose recipients at about 4 or about 12 weeks were treated as one pooled group. Study conclusions and caveats: It should be noted that donors were predominantly white British and more often female, and clonal diversity was possibly underestimated. Only 5 or 6 people who got AZD1222 tested seropositive at baseline. Researchers took repertoire samples only after the peak T cell response had come.

Comments on this clone: The target antigen is unknown.

TCRdb's table, derived via immunoSEQ multiplex PCR, lists solely in-frame clones and lacks some. Of over 150,000 clones in the sample, 85% to 90% were seen once. The V gene end was trimmed by 0 bases and the J gene end by 0 bases; junction bases not matched to a gene: 4. The V gene's germline CDR1 is SGHTA and CDR2 FQGTGA. CDR3 length: 18 residues. The gene calls are TRBV7-3 and TRBJ2-2; 10 positions match TRBD2. Here the sequenced sample was peripheral blood, taken on day 0 of AZD1222 vaccination. The receptor's source is an adult in good health. The CDR3 protein is CASSLTRGLAANTGELFF. The CDR3 DNA follows: TGTGCCAGCAGCTTAACTCGCGGACTAGCGGCGAACACCGGGGAGCTGTTTTTT.